The next 24 T cell receptor beta chains were all read from a single sample in a study of T cells in women clearing cervical HPV infection. Method: immunoSEQ multiplex PCR; TCRdb's copy keeps in-frame clones and lacks some. Recorded here are 25,000 to 35,000 clones; the top ten clones represent about 23%. The sample was blood buffy coat. The receptors here all came from a woman between 18 and 70 years old with a cervical HPV16 infection that either progressed to CIN3+ or cleared (not recorded which).

To note about this clone: The read is 3 residues too short to cover the CDR3 end, so that end is filled in from the germline J gene. The V and J genes are TRBV18 and TRBJ1-1, with D maybe TRBD1 (6 bases). Germline V gene sequence: CDR1 KGHSH, CDR2 LQKENI. V was pared by 1 base and J by 2 bases, with 14 bases between. The CDR3 contains 16 residues. The covered CDR3 bases are TGTGCCAGCTCACCACGAGGACAGCTAAGAAACACTGAA. It translates to CASSPRGQLRNTE. The CDR3, in full, reads CASSPRGQLRNTEAFF.

In regard to this clone: The missing CDR3 end, 3 residues past where the read stops, is filled in from the germline J gene. The gene calls are TRBV6-2 or TRBV6-3 and TRBJ2-3; TRBD1 aligns across 10 bases. The CDR3 covers 14 residues. Looked up from germline, CDR1 is MNHEY and CDR2 is SVGEGT. Incomplete CDR3 DNA: TGTGCCAGCAGTTACGGACAGGGGGGTCAGCCG. Its translation: CASSYGQGGQP. The whole CDR3 reads CASSYGQGGQPQYF.

With respect to this clone: The missing CDR3 end, 3 residues past where the read stops, is filled in from the germline J gene. This chain links TRBV19 with TRBJ1-1, with 7 bases fitting TRBD1. This CDR3 contains 16 residues. V trimming: 10 bases; J trimming: 5 bases; junction bases outside the gene matches: 19. Germline loops: CDR1 LNHDA, CDR2 SQIVND (reference sequence). The CDR3 loop reads CATQGGGAGQETEAFF. The CDR3 DNA, read in part, is TGTGCCACCCAGGGAGGGGGCGCGGGTCAGGAGACTGAA.

About this clone: Read data end 3 residues before the CDR3 end; the end is taken from the germline J gene. The V gene is TRBV7-3, the J gene TRBJ2-2; 11 bases agree with TRBD2. The trim removed 4 bases at V and 6 bases at J, leaving 1 base unmatched. The CDR3 is 14 residues long. Germline CDR1 reads SGHTA; CDR2 reads FQGTGA. CDR3 DNA (partial): TGTGCCAGCAGCTCGGGACTAGCGGCCGGGGAG. It translates to CASSSGLAAGE. The CDR3 in its entirety is CASSSGLAAGELFF.

About this clone itself: The read is 3 residues too short to cover the CDR3 end, so that end is filled in from the germline J gene. The gene calls are TRBV5-1 and TRBJ1-2; 9 nucleotides line up with TRBD1. Trimming removed 4 bases from V and 5 bases from J; junction bases left unmatched: 9. The CDR3 extends over 15 amino acids. Per germline, CDR1 SGHRS and CDR2 YFSETQ. The CDR3 protein is CASSLQDRGGYGYTF. Incomplete CDR3 DNA: TGCGCCAGCAGCCTCCAGGACAGGGGTGGTTATGGC.

The CDR3: CASSVPRDGIQPQHF. Incomplete CDR3 DNA: TGTGCCAGCAGTGTCCCCAGGGATGGTATTCAGCCC. J is TRBJ1-5 and V is TRBV6-1; the D gene is possibly TRBD1 (5 bases). The read ends 3 residues shy of where the CDR3 ends; the end is completed using the germline J gene. The V gene lost 4 bases and the J gene lost 6 bases, with 16 bases spanning the gap. Germline V gene data show CDR1 as MNHNS and CDR2 as SASEGT. The CDR3 runs 15 residues.

Comment on this clone: The read falls 3 residues short of the CDR3 end, and the missing part is taken from the germline J gene. The chain recombines TRBV18 with TRBJ1-2; D is perhaps TRBD1 (6 bases). The CDR3 extends over 17 amino acids. CDR1 is KGHSH and CDR2 is LQKENI in the germline V gene. The CDR3 sequence is CASSPFEAGGAYNDYTF. Partial CDR3 DNA: TGTGCCAGCTCACCGTTTGAGGCGGGGGGGGCCTACAATGAC.

Remarks on this clone: The CDR3 is cut off 3 residues early in the read; its end comes from the germline J gene. The chain combines TRBV11-3 with TRBJ2-1; 7 bases map to TRBD1. V shed 6 bases and J 0 bases; nucleotides not matched to a gene: 5. CDR3 length: 15 residues. In germline, CDR1 is SGHNT, CDR2 YENEEA. CDR3: CASRGTANSYNEQFF. The CDR3 bases that were read are TGTGCCAGCAGAGGGACAGCCAACTCCTACAATGAG.

Of note for this clone: The CDR3 end lies 3 residues beyond the end of the read and is filled in from the germline J gene. The chain carries TRBV7-9 and TRBJ1-1; TRBD1 might be the D (6 bases). V was shortened by 4 bases and J by 4 bases, with 10 bases between the two germline ends. The CDR3 totals 13 residues. Germline CDR1 and CDR2: SEHNR and FQNEAQ (reference sequence). The sequenced part of the CDR3 DNA is TGTGCCAGCAGCTATACAGGGATCACTGAA. Its translation: CASSYTGITE. The full CDR3 protein is CASSYTGITEAFF.

CDR3 amino acids: CASSPPGLQETQYF. CDR3 bases read: TGTGCCAGCTCACCCCCGGGACTTCAAGAGACC. V gene TRBV18 combines with J gene TRBJ2-5, with a tentative D call TRBD2 (6 bases). The read stops 3 residues short of the end of the CDR3; the missing end is completed from the germline J gene. CDR1 is KGHSH, CDR2 LQKENI, per germline. Trimming stripped 3 bases from V and 2 bases from J, with 10 bases between. The CDR3 runs 14 residues.

A remark on this clone: Coverage ceases 3 residues before the CDR3 finishes, and the germline J gene fills in the end. This chain joins TRBV7-6 and TRBJ2-7, with 8 bases lining up with TRBD1. The CDR3 loop spans 14 amino acids. Germline V gene sequence: CDR1 SGHVS, CDR2 FNYEAQ. With 5 bases clipped from V and 4 bases from J, the junction kept 7 bases outside the gene matches. CDR3 DNA (partial): TGTGCCAGCAGCCCGGGACAGGCTTCGTACGAG. Amino acid sequence: CASSPGQASYE. The entire CDR3 protein is CASSPGQASYEQYF. Full variable domain (rest looked up from reference TRBV7-6 and TRBJ2-7): GAGVSQSPRYKVTKRGQDVALRCDPISGHVSLYWYRQALGQGPEFLTYFNYEAQQDKSGLPNDRFSAERPEGSISTLTIQRTEQRDSAMYRCASSPGQASYEQYFGPGTRLTVT.

With respect to this clone: The CDR3 extends 3 residues past the end of the read, so its final part is completed from the germline J gene. The genes are TRBV13 and TRBJ2-5, with TRBD1 matching over 10 bases. Germline V gives CDR1 PRHDT, CDR2 FYEKMQ (reference sequence). V dropped 6 bases and J dropped 4; count of bases not matched to a gene: 14. The CDR3 is made up of 17 amino acids. CDR3 DNA, as far as it was read: TGTGCCAGCAGTCTAATACCGGGACAGGGGATCGGAGAGACC. Translation: CASSLIPGQGIGET. The full-length CDR3 reads as CASSLIPGQGIGETQYF.

On this clone: Read data end 3 residues before the CDR3 end; the end is taken from the germline J gene. The chain links TRBV14 to TRBJ2-3; TRBD2 matches 7 bases. CDR1 and CDR2 (germline): SGHDN, FVKESK. The CDR3 extends over 13 amino acids. The V segment lost 6 bases and the J segment 0 bases; nucleotides outside the gene matches: 0. CDR3 protein: CASRGLSTDTQYF. The sequenced part of the CDR3 DNA is TGTGCCAGCAGGGGACTAAGCACAGATACG.

This clone registers medium-sized by frequency. The CDR3 end falls 3 residues outside the read, so it is completed with the germline J gene. J is TRBJ2-4 and V is TRBV7-3; the match to TRBD2 covers 7 bases. The CDR3 runs 20 residues. V dropped 1 base and J dropped 3; count of bases not matched to a gene: 18. Looked up from germline, CDR1 is SGHTA and CDR2 is FQGTGA. The CDR3 sequence is CASSLIRIEGGSSDKNIQYF. The DNA read from the CDR3 is TGTGCCAGCAGCTTAATTCGAATAGAGGGCGGGAGTTCAGACAAAAACATT.

For this clone: Read sequence stops 3 residues before the CDR3 end, and the germline J gene provides the missing end. This chain joins TRBV7-9 and TRBJ2-7, with 7 bases identical to TRBD1. Germline assignment: CDR1 SEHNR and CDR2 FQNEAQ (reference sequence). This CDR3 comprises 15 residues. Trimming cost V 4 bases and J 6 bases; bases outside gene matches: 12. The CDR3 bases that were read are TGTGCCAGCAGCTCCGGTTGGGAAGGGGGCCTCGAG. Residues: CASSSGWEGGLE. The complete CDR3 sequence is CASSSGWEGGLEQYF. Looking up the rest from reference TRBV7-9 and TRBJ2-7 gives the full variable domain: DTGVSQNPRHKITKRGQNVTFRCDPISEHNRLYWYRQTLGQGPEFLTYFQNEAQLEKSRLLSDRFSAERPKGSFSTLEIQRTEQGDSAMYLCASSSGWEGGLEQYFGPGTRLTVT.

Points on this clone: The sequenced fragment ends 3 residues before the CDR3 boundary, so the rest is inferred from the germline J gene. J is TRBJ2-3 and V is TRBV7-6; 8 bases align to TRBD1. In germline, CDR1 is SGHVS, CDR2 FNYEAQ. This CDR3 has 15 amino acids. CDR3 bases read: TGTGCCAGCAGCTTAGAGACCGACAGGGGTGAGACG. Translation gives CASSLETDRGET. The full CDR3 is CASSLETDRGETQYF.

Notes on this clone: Germline and junction disagree at one end, which may indicate a read error. Other nucleotide sequences from this sample produce the same CDR3. The CDR3 DNA, read in part, is TGTGCCAGCAGCGCTGGGGCCATCTCTGGAAACACG. The encoded protein is CASSAGAISGNT. The full CDR3 protein is CASSAGAISGNTIYF. The J gene is TRBJ1-3, the V gene TRBV7-9; weak D call: TRBD1 (5 bases). The observed sequence ends 3 residues before the CDR3 terminus, with the missing tail filled in from the germline J gene. CDR3 size: 15 residues. In germline, CDR1 is SEHNR, CDR2 FQNEAQ (reference sequence).

Regarding this clone: The CDR3 goes on 3 residues after the read ends, and that part is filled in from the germline J gene. V gene TRBV20-1 combines with J gene TRBJ2-3; 16 nucleotides agree with TRBD2. The ends lost 5 bases at V and 3 bases at J; junction bases unmatched: 8. Per germline, CDR1 DFQATT and CDR2 SNEGSKA (reference sequence). The CDR3 sequence is 17 residues long. This CDR3 reads CSAAGTSGRAETDTQYF. CDR3 DNA (partial): TGCAGTGCTGCCGGGACTAGCGGGAGGGCGGAGACAGATACG.

As for this clone: The CDR3 goes on 3 residues after the read ends, and that part is filled in from the germline J gene. The chain carries TRBV5-6 and TRBJ2-1; D is possibly TRBD1 (6 bases). The germline gives CDR1 SGHDT, CDR2 YYEEEE. This CDR3 region has 15 residues. V gave up 4 bases and J gave up 8 bases, with 19 bases separating them. The CDR3 loop reads CASSRKIKGEDEQFF. The part of the CDR3 DNA that was read is TGTGCCAGCAGCCGGAAGATTAAGGGGGAAGATGAG.

As for this clone: The observed sequence ends 3 residues before the CDR3 terminus, with the missing tail filled in from the germline J gene. J is TRBJ2-7 and V is TRBV28, with unresolved D. This CDR3 region has 12 residues. Germline CDR1 is MDHEN and CDR2 is SYDVKM. The V gene lost 8 bases and the J gene lost 3 bases, with 11 bases spanning the gap. CDR3 DNA, as far as it was read: TGTGCCAGCTGTGACTCGGGCTACGAG. This translates into CASCDSGYE. The full CDR3 protein is CASCDSGYEQYF.

As for this clone: Read data end 3 residues before the CDR3 end; the end is taken from the germline J gene. The chain is built from TRBV7-9 and TRBJ1-6, with D unresolved. Germline V lookup: CDR1 SEHNR, CDR2 FQNEAQ (reference sequence). V dropped 4 bases and J dropped 8 bases, with 12 bases sitting between them. This CDR3 is 14 amino acids long. CDR3 bases read: TGTGCCAGCAGCTATCATTTGAGGGATTCACCC. Its protein is CASSYHLRDSP. The full CDR3 protein reads CASSYHLRDSPLHF.

About this clone itself: The read ends 3 residues before the CDR3 terminus; that terminus is restored from the germline J gene. The chain combines TRBV27 with TRBJ2-1; TRBD2 is a possible D gene (6 bases). Looked up from germline, CDR1 is MNHEY and CDR2 is SMNVEV (reference sequence). The CDR3 contains 12 residues. Deletions cut 3 bases from V and 6 bases from J, with 6 bases between. This chain's CDR3 is CASSLTSNEQFF. Incomplete CDR3 DNA: TGTGCCAGCAGTTTGACTAGCAATGAG.

The DNA read from the CDR3 is TGTGCCAGCAGCCCGAATGCACTAGCGGGAGCAGATACG. This codes for CASSPNALAGADT. The CDR3 in full is CASSPNALAGADTQYF. The chain has TRBV7-3 and TRBJ2-3; 11 nucleotides agree with TRBD2. The read stops 3 residues short of the end of the CDR3; the missing end is completed from the germline J gene. The V gene end was trimmed by 5 bases and the J gene end by 4 bases; junction bases not matched to a gene: 8. This CDR3 comprises 16 residues. Germline CDR1 and CDR2: SGHTA and FQGTGA.

The DNA read from the CDR3 is TGTGCCAGCAGCGCGAATCAGGGGGCAGGCAAG. Amino acids: CASSANQGAGK. The complete CDR3 sequence is CASSANQGAGKLFF. The rearrangement links TRBV7-2 to TRBJ2-2; TRBD1 matches at 8 bases. Read data end 3 residues before the CDR3 end; the end is taken from the germline J gene. From germline, CDR1 is SGHTA and CDR2 FQGNSA. The CDR3 covers 14 residues.